These 26 T cell receptor beta chains originate from one sample sequenced in a study of graft-versus-host responses after intestinal transplantation. TCRdb's copy holds only in-frame clones and misses some; the assay was immunoSEQ multiplex PCR. Here the sample spans more than 60,000 clones, about 92% being singletons. For these receptors, no antigen is known. This sample comprised unstimulated CD8+ T cells sorted from spleen or lymph node cells, obtained before intestinal transplant. Receptors were obtained from a human donor who received an intestinal transplant.

This chain connects TRBV11-2 to TRBJ1-1; TRBD1 agrees at 7 bases. Germline CDR1 SGHAT, CDR2 FQNNGV. Germline trimming cut 1 base from V and 0 bases from J; bases unmatched to any gene: 8. There are 17 residues in the CDR3. The CDR3 bases are TGTGCCAGCAGCTTAGTTTGGGACAGCGAATTGAACACTGAAGCTTTCTTT. Its translation: CASSLVWDSELNTEAFF.

The chain is built from TRBV5-1 and TRBJ2-1; perhaps TRBD1 as D (6 bases). The length of the CDR3 is 15 residues. V dropped 3 bases and J dropped 0 bases, with 10 bases sitting between them. Germline lookup yields CDR1 SGHRS and CDR2 YFSETQ. The CDR3 reads CASSSTGSSYNEQFF. The CDR3 nucleotides read TGCGCCAGCAGCTCTACAGGGAGCTCCTACAATGAGCAGTTCTTC.

Comments on this clone: Other DNA sequences of this sample code for an identical CDR3. The chain has TRBV9 and TRBJ2-7; 9 bases map to TRBD1. CDR1 and CDR2 from the germline V gene are SGDLS and YYNGEE. The V segment lost 2 bases and the J segment 2 bases; nucleotides outside the gene matches: 2. The CDR3 is made up of 14 amino acids. The CDR3 spells CASSVGTGTYEQYF. The CDR3 DNA reads TGTGCCAGCAGCGTGGGGACAGGGACCTACGAGCAGTACTTC.

The chain couples TRBV13 to TRBJ1-2; D remains unclear. Trimming removed 2 bases from V and 4 bases from J, with 14 bases in between. This CDR3 is 15 amino acids long. CDR1 and CDR2 from the germline V gene are PRHDT and FYEKMQ (reference sequence). The CDR3 protein is CASSLSPQTSYGYTF. CDR3 in DNA: TGTGCCAGCAGCTTATCACCCCAGACTAGCTATGGCTACACCTTC. Variable domain in full (rest from reference TRBV13 and TRBJ1-2): AAGVIQSPRHLIKEKRETATLKCYPIPRHDTVYWYQQGPGQDPQFLISFYEKMQSDKGSIPDRFSAQQFSDYHSELNMSSLELGDSALYFCASSLSPQTSYGYTFGSGTRLTVV.

The chain uses TRBV7-9 and TRBJ1-6; 7 nucleotides match TRBD1. Germline CDR1 SEHNR, CDR2 FQNEAQ (reference sequence). The CDR3 extends over 17 amino acids. The V and J ends lost 2 bases and 3 bases, in that order; junction bases with no gene match: 7. The CDR3 here is CASSLTGTANYNSPLHF. The CDR3 DNA follows: TGTGCCAGCAGCTTAACGGGGACAGCAAACTATAATTCACCCCTCCACTTT. Together with reference TRBV7-9 and TRBJ1-6, the CDR3 gives the full variable domain: DTGVSQNPRHKITKRGQNVTFRCDPISEHNRLYWYRQTLGQGPEFLTYFQNEAQLEKSRLLSDRFSAERPKGSFSTLEIQRTEQGDSAMYLCASSLTGTANYNSPLHFGNGTRLTVT.

This chain uses TRBV7-3 with TRBJ1-5; the match to TRBD1 covers 10 bases. Losses at the gene ends were 1 base for V and 4 bases for J; bases not matched to a gene: 7. The CDR3 is 17 residues long. Germline CDR1 SGHTA, CDR2 FQGTGA. CDR3 loop: CASSLRDRGPINQPQHF. CDR3 in DNA: TGTGCCAGCAGCTTAAGGGACAGGGGCCCCATTAATCAGCCCCAGCATTTT.

The chain has TRBV27 and TRBJ1-2; a weak D match, TRBD1 (6 bases). Trimming shortened V by 2 bases and J by 5 bases, and 15 bases separated the two germline ends. Looked up from germline, CDR1 is MNHEY and CDR2 is SMNVEV (reference sequence). This CDR3 has 15 residues. The CDR3 is CASSLVSQGWYGYTF. For the CDR3, the DNA is TGTGCCAGCAGTTTAGTATCGCAGGGGTGGTATGGCTACACCTTC.

Only one count was recorded for this clone. DNA for the CDR3: TGTGCCAGCAGCTCCCAATTCGAGCAGTACTTC. This gives the protein CASSSQFEQYF. The V gene is TRBV13, the J gene TRBJ2-7; D uncertain. The germline V gene encodes CDR1 PRHDT and CDR2 FYEKMQ (reference sequence). The CDR3 extends over 11 amino acids. V lost 4 bases and J 6 bases, leaving 7 bases between the germline ends.

The rearrangement joins TRBV11-2 to TRBJ2-4; 7 bases are a match to TRBD2. V was clipped by 1 base and J by 9 bases; unmatched bases: 9. Germline V gene lookup returns CDR1 SGHAT and CDR2 FQNNGV. This CDR3 is 15 amino acids long. As DNA, the CDR3 is TGTGCCAGCAGCTTAGGTGTTAGCGGGTTTGGCATTCAGTACTTC. Encoded protein: CASSLGVSGFGIQYF.

This chain links TRBV6-1 with TRBJ2-7, with 9 bases identical to TRBD1. V shed 5 bases, J shed 5 bases, and the junction held 7 bases outside the gene matches. Germline V gene sequence: CDR1 MNHNS, CDR2 SASEGT. The CDR3 contains 14 residues. CDR3 in amino acids: CASSQGQGFNEQYF. In DNA, the CDR3 is TGTGCCAGCAGTCAAGGACAGGGGTTCAACGAGCAGTACTTC.

The chain is built from TRBV19 and TRBJ2-3; 13 bases match TRBD2. The CDR3 loop spans 15 amino acids. Trimming cost V 7 bases and J 3 bases; bases outside gene matches: 4. CDR1 and CDR2 (germline): LNHDA, SQIVND (reference sequence). CDR3 DNA sequence: TGTGCCAGTAATCCGGGACTAGCGGGGACAGATACGCAGTATTTT. Its translation: CASNPGLAGTDTQYF.

The rearrangement links TRBV13 to TRBJ2-7; 7 bases line up with TRBD2. The CDR3 sequence is 15 residues long. Germline CDR1 is PRHDT and CDR2 is FYEKMQ (reference sequence). Trimming cost V 5 bases and J 3 bases; bases outside gene matches: 10. Written as DNA, the CDR3 is TGTGCCAGCAGCCAAAGCGGGGCAGGGAGCTACGAGCAGTACTTC. Translation gives CASSQSGAGSYEQYF.

The rearrangement links TRBV2 to TRBJ2-1, with D possibly being TRBD2 (6 bases). The CDR3 is 15 amino acids. V lost 3 bases and J 2 bases, leaving 11 bases between the germline ends. Germline CDR1 reads SNHLY; CDR2 reads FYNNEI. DNA of the CDR3: TGTGCCAGCAGTGAGGGCGGGGTGACCTACAATGAGCAGTTCTTC. Protein product: CASSEGGVTYNEQFF.

This clone appeared a single time. V usage is TRBV5-1 and J usage is TRBJ1-4; possibly TRBD1 for D (5 bases). V was clipped by 4 bases and J by 1 base, with 8 bases between them. This CDR3 is built from 14 residues. The V gene's germline CDR1 is SGHRS and CDR2 YFSETQ. CDR3 residues: CASSAGQTNEKLFF. As DNA, the CDR3 is TGCGCCAGCAGCGCAGGGCAAACTAATGAAAAACTGTTTTTT.

This chain joins TRBV6-1 and TRBJ1-1; TRBD1 agrees at 7 bases. CDR1 and CDR2 (germline): MNHNS, SASEGT. The CDR3 totals 14 residues. The V gene end was trimmed by 6 bases and the J gene end by 2 bases; junction bases not matched to a gene: 6. Here the CDR3 reads CASRATGQNTEAFF. CDR3 DNA: TGTGCCAGCAGAGCGACAGGGCAAAACACTGAAGCTTTCTTT.

This clone was counted between two and nine times. V is TRBV5-6 and J is TRBJ1-2; 10 bases agree with TRBD1. The trim removed 2 bases at V and 8 bases at J, leaving 3 bases unmatched. The CDR3 is made up of 13 amino acids. Germline assignment: CDR1 SGHDT and CDR2 YYEEEE. In DNA, the CDR3 is TGTGCCAGCAGCTTTGGGACAGGGGACGGCTACACCTTC. Translated, it gives CASSFGTGDGYTF.

Only one count was recorded for this clone. The chain combines TRBV11-2 with TRBJ1-5; D is possibly TRBD1 (6 bases). The germline CDR1 and CDR2 sequences are SGHAT and FQNNGV. The CDR3 loop spans 14 amino acids. V was trimmed by 5 bases and J by 5 bases, leaving 13 bases between them. The CDR3 nucleotides read TGTGCCAGCAGCCTCCGGGACAAGTATCAGCCCCAGCATTTT. Amino acid sequence: CASSLRDKYQPQHF.

The chain couples TRBV19 to TRBJ2-7; D possibly corresponds to TRBD2 (6 bases). Between the trimmed V and J ends, which lost 5 bases and 3 bases, there was a span of 14 bases. The CDR3 loop spans 14 amino acids. The germline CDR1 and CDR2 sequences are LNHDA and SQIVND (reference sequence). In DNA form, the CDR3 reads TGTGCCAGTAGTCTGGGGGGTCCAAGCTACGAGCAGTACTTC. Protein product: CASSLGGPSYEQYF.

J is TRBJ1-4 and V is TRBV9, with 10 bases fitting TRBD1. This CDR3 comprises 16 residues. Germline CDR1 and CDR2: SGDLS and YYNGEE. J gave up 7 bases and V 0 bases, and 6 bases lay outside the gene matches. The CDR3 here is CASSVDLTGGGEKLFF. The CDR3 region has the DNA TGTGCCAGCAGCGTAGATCTGACAGGGGGCGGTGAAAAACTGTTTTTT.

This clone was observed a few times. The CDR3 here is CASTGLVISDTQYF. CDR3 nucleotides: TGCGCCAGCACCGGACTAGTTATATCAGATACGCAGTATTTT. V and J are TRBV10-2 and TRBJ2-3, with 7 bases fitting TRBD2. Losses at the gene ends were 7 bases for V and 4 bases for J; bases not matched to a gene: 8. Looked up from germline, CDR1 is WSHSY and CDR2 is SAAADI. CDR3 length equals 14 residues.

Within the sample, this clone is medium-sized. The genes are TRBV6-5 and TRBJ1-2; the match to TRBD1 covers 8 bases. V was clipped by 5 bases and J by 9 bases; unmatched bases: 8. The CDR3 extends over 13 amino acids. Germline V gene sequence: CDR1 MNHEY, CDR2 SVGAGI. The CDR3 here is CASSPTGGMSYTF. DNA for the CDR3: TGTGCCAGCAGTCCCACAGGGGGTATGAGCTACACCTTC.

With regard to this clone: The junction and the germline gene differ at one end; a read error may be behind it. This chain connects TRBV7-7 to TRBJ2-2; D possibly corresponds to TRBD1 (6 bases). This CDR3 has 13 amino acids. Germline V gene lookup returns CDR1 SSHAT and CDR2 FNYEAQ (reference sequence). The CDR3 loop reads CASSPQGPGELFF. In DNA form, the CDR3 reads TGTGCTAGCAGCCCACAGGGCCCCGGGGAGCTGTTTTTT.

The rearrangement joins TRBV4-1 to TRBJ1-5, with 7 bases aligning to TRBD1. CDR1 and CDR2 (germline): MGHRA, YSYEKL. CDR3 length equals 17 residues. Trimming removed 4 bases from V and 3 bases from J; junction bases left unmatched: 12. The CDR3 region is CASSPNHDRDPNQPQHF. The CDR3 DNA reads TGCGCCAGCAGCCCCAATCACGACAGGGACCCCAATCAGCCCCAGCATTTT.

The genes are TRBV2 and TRBJ1-5; D is unclear. Trimming took 6 bases from V and 2 from J, leaving 5 bases between them. CDR1 and CDR2 (germline): SNHLY, FYNNEI. CDR3 length: 12 amino acids. The CDR3 region has the DNA TGTGCCAGCAGCACAGGCAATCAGCCCCAGCATTTT. Protein: CASSTGNQPQHF. The variable domain in full, completed from reference TRBV2 and TRBJ1-5, reads EPEVTQTPSHQVTQMGQEVILRCVPISNHLYFYWYRQILGQKVEFLVSFYNNEISEKSEIFDDQFSVERPDGSNFTLKIRSTKLEDSAMYFCASSTGNQPQHFGDGTRLSIL.

This chain links TRBV27 with TRBJ2-2; D unresolved. V was shortened by 4 bases and J by 7 bases, with 10 bases between the two germline ends. This CDR3 is built from 13 residues. Germline CDR1 MNHEY, CDR2 SMNVEV (reference sequence). This chain's CDR3 is CASSYWYNGELFF. The CDR3, as DNA: TGTGCCAGCAGTTATTGGTACAACGGGGAGCTGTTTTTT.

The chain has TRBV6-1 and TRBJ2-7; D ambiguous. The CDR3 spans 14 residues. Trimming removed 4 bases from V and 6 bases from J, with 16 bases in between. CDR1 and CDR2 (germline): MNHNS, SASEGT. The CDR3 nucleotides are TGTGCCAGCAGTGTTACTAACCTAAGTGGCGAGCAGTACTTC. Translating it yields CASSVTNLSGEQYF.